This entry concerns a single TCR beta chain. What it recognizes is unknown. This specimen belongs to a study of cytomegalovirus exposure and HLA in healthy donors. Study-level results: One variant, a missense change in DCLRE1C, was linked in a later analysis to TCR beta V- and J-gene trimming. It was 160 or so TCR beta chains that were listed as cytomegalovirus-associated. In presence/absence analyses, roughly uniform sequencing depth across donors was assumed.

Vbeta (60) and Jbeta (13) primers were used in the PCR. Data came from immunoSEQ multiplex PCR; TCRdb stores just in-frame clones and leaves some out. This repertoire shows under 200,000 clones, around 74% found once; its top ten account for 2.5% to 3.5%. Material for sequencing was PBMCs. This receptor was identified in a female donor in good health and CMV-seronegative.

The CDR3 reads CASWGLAGHYQHTGELFF. As DNA, the CDR3 is TGCGCCAGTTGGGGACTAGCGGGACACTATCAACACACCGGGGAGCTGTTTTTT. The chain links TRBV4-1 to TRBJ2-2, with 13 bases identical to TRBD2. CDR3 size: 18 residues. Trimming took 9 bases from V and 3 from J; bases not matched to a gene: 13. Germline values: CDR1 MGHRA, CDR2 YSYEKL.